The T cell receptor beta chain under discussion was sequenced for a study of blood T cells in healthy people across ages. General study results and limits: A roughly linear age-dependent decrease characterized TCR beta diversity per million T cells.

For the second PCR, which ran for about 7 to 11 cycles, a sample-barcoded 5' primer and a J-beta primer mix were used. No fewer than 2.5 million CDR3-containing paired-end reads came from each sample. TCRdb used MiXCR to reprocess the 5' RACE reads, holding one entry per CDR3 protein. The sample records 790,000 or so distinct CDR3 sequences, less than 60% being singletons. For this clonotype: What it binds is not known.

The germline CDR1 and CDR2 sequences are SQVTM and ANQGSEA. The CDR3 contains 14 residues. V was pared by 3 bases and J by 2 bases, with 5 bases of the junction left unmatched. Sample: blood. V usage is TRBV29-1 and J usage is TRBJ2-3, with TRBD2 identical over 7 bases. The receptor's source is an older man in good health. The chain's CDR3 is CSVDVGGNTDTQYF. The CDR3 DNA follows: TGCAGCGTTGATGTCGGGGGGAACACAGATACGCAGTATTTT.